What follows are 19 T cell receptor beta chains derived from one specimen sequenced in a study of radiotherapy plus CTLA-4 blockade in lung cancer. Some clones are missing from TCRdb's copy, which holds only in-frame ones; the method was immunoSEQ multiplex PCR. Of roughly 93,000 clones in the sample, 75% to 90% were seen once. The sequencing used peripheral blood, collected from a patient treated with radiotherapy plus ipilimumab. Every receptor here comes from a human donor with non-small cell lung cancer who had a partial response to radiotherapy plus ipilimumab.

This chain connects TRBV19 to TRBJ2-3; possible D gene TRBD2, 5 bases. Germline assignment: CDR1 LNHDA and CDR2 SQIVND (reference sequence). V was clipped by 5 bases and J by 7 bases, with 16 bases between them. The CDR3 is made up of 14 amino acids. DNA of the CDR3: TGTGCCAGTAGTTTTGGGAGACGATTAAATACGCAGTATTTT. It is translated as CASSFGRRLNTQYF.

This clone was counted only a few times. The genes are TRBV5-1 and TRBJ2-1; D call uncertain. Trimming took 0 bases from V and 6 from J, leaving 4 bases between them. In germline, CDR1 is SGHRS, CDR2 YFSETQ. The CDR3 has 12 amino acids. CDR3 residues: CASSLGGNEQFF. CDR3 sequence (DNA): TGCGCCAGCAGCTTGGGAGGCAATGAGCAGTTCTTC.

V is TRBV5-1 and J is TRBJ2-1, with D perhaps matching TRBD1 (6 bases). Germline CDR1 reads SGHRS; CDR2 reads YFSETQ. V lost 4 bases to trimming and J lost 0 bases, with 14 bases between them. The CDR3 has 16 residues. CDR3 in amino acids: CASSLLGASSYNEQFF. CDR3 nucleotide sequence: TGCGCCAGCAGCCTCCTGGGGGCGAGCTCCTACAATGAGCAGTTCTTC.

This chain joins TRBV4-1 and TRBJ1-2; 9 bases are a match to TRBD1. This CDR3 has 16 residues. Germline V lookup: CDR1 MGHRA, CDR2 YSYEKL. Trimming took 1 base from V and 8 from J; bases not matched to a gene: 11. CDR3 amino acids: CASSQARQGEGGGYTF. The CDR3 nucleotides read TGCGCCAGCAGCCAAGCCCGACAGGGGGAAGGTGGAGGCTACACCTTC.

The V gene is TRBV5-4, the J gene TRBJ1-1; 7 bases line up with TRBD1. V trimming: 4 bases; J trimming: 5 bases; junction bases outside the gene matches: 11. From germline, CDR1 is SGHNT and CDR2 YYREEE (reference sequence). The CDR3 contains 15 residues. The CDR3 sequence: CASSSPTGLVTEAFF. CDR3 in DNA: TGTGCCAGCAGCAGTCCGACAGGGCTGGTAACTGAAGCTTTCTTT.

This sequence joins TRBV19 and TRBJ2-6; D gene unclear. V dropped 7 bases and J dropped 1 base, with 11 bases sitting between them. Germline loops: CDR1 LNHDA, CDR2 SQIVND (reference sequence). The CDR3 covers 15 residues. This CDR3 reads CASTEITSGANVLTF. The CDR3 coding sequence is TGTGCCAGTACCGAAATCACTTCTGGGGCCAACGTCCTGACTTTC.

This chain uses TRBV11-2 with TRBJ2-1; tentative D call: TRBD2 (5 bases). Germline V gives CDR1 SGHAT, CDR2 FQNNGV. CDR3 size: 12 residues. Trimming pared 3 bases from V and 14 bases from J, leaving 14 bases between. CDR3 DNA: TGTGCCAGCAGCTTGGTGCCGGGGTTGAAGTTCTTC. Translating gives CASSLVPGLKFF.

This sequence joins TRBV19 and TRBJ2-3; the D gene is possibly TRBD1 (6 bases). The CDR3 has 14 amino acids. Trimming removed 1 base from V and 8 bases from J, with 13 bases in between. Looked up from germline, CDR1 is LNHDA and CDR2 is SQIVND (reference sequence). Here the CDR3 DNA reads TGTGCCAGTAGTATAGGTTCAGGGGCCGCTACGCAGTATTTT. Residues: CASSIGSGAATQYF.

This clone was detected only a few times. This chain joins TRBV6-5 and TRBJ2-7, with 8 positions matching TRBD2. Germline CDR1 reads MNHEY; CDR2 reads SVGAGI. V shed 5 bases, J shed 6 bases, and the junction held 3 bases outside the gene matches. The CDR3 runs to 12 residues. The CDR3 loop reads CASSGAGGEQYF. Written as DNA, the CDR3 is TGTGCCAGCAGTGGGGCGGGAGGCGAGCAGTACTTC.

V gene TRBV28 combines with J gene TRBJ2-7; 8 bases map to TRBD1. J was trimmed by 2 bases and V by 7 bases; bases with no gene match: 4. There are 13 residues in the CDR3. Germline CDR1 is MDHEN and CDR2 is SYDVKM. In DNA, the CDR3 is TGTGCCAGCATTGGACAGGGTACCTACGAGCAGTACTTC. Residues: CASIGQGTYEQYF.

This chain joins TRBV7-8 and TRBJ1-2, with D possibly being TRBD1 (5 bases). The CDR3 has 14 residues. In germline, CDR1 is SGHVS, CDR2 FQNEAQ. Trimming took off 4 bases at V and 4 bases at J, with 13 bases between the two ends. The CDR3 region has the DNA TGTGCCAGCAGCTCGGGGGGGGTTCTCTATGGCTACACCTTC. Translation: CASSSGGVLYGYTF.

This chain connects TRBV7-8 to TRBJ2-2; the match to TRBD1 covers 9 bases. Germline-derived CDR1 and CDR2 are SGHVS and FQNEAQ. The CDR3 is made up of 18 amino acids. Unmatched junction bases numbered 14, after V lost 5 bases and J lost 4 bases. CDR3 sequence (DNA): TGTGCCAGCAGCGGACCACCTTCGGGACAGGGCCGCACCGGGGAGCTGTTTTTT. Its protein product is CASSGPPSGQGRTGELFF.

This clone was observed a few times. This chain connects TRBV6-5 to TRBJ1-2, with TRBD1 matching 9 bases. This CDR3 is 15 amino acids long. Germline CDR1 MNHEY, CDR2 SVGAGI. The J segment lost 2 bases and the V segment lost 5 bases, leaving 6 bases of the junction unmatched. The CDR3 sequence: CASSRGDRANYGYTF. CDR3 coding DNA: TGTGCCAGCAGTCGGGGGGACAGGGCCAACTATGGCTACACCTTC.

The gene calls are TRBV7-2 and TRBJ1-5; D remains unclear. The length of the CDR3 is 15 residues. Looked up from germline, CDR1 is SGHTA and CDR2 is FQGNSA. The ends were cut back, 1 base at V and 7 bases at J, with 14 bases in the middle. CDR3 nucleotides: TGTGCCAGCAGCTTAGGGGCGAGGGAAGGCCAGCCCCAGCATTTT. It is translated as CASSLGAREGQPQHF.

The rearrangement links TRBV7-9 to TRBJ2-7, with a tentative D call TRBD2 (6 bases). Germline V lookup: CDR1 SEHNR, CDR2 FQNEAQ (reference sequence). The CDR3 loop spans 11 amino acids. Deletions cut 11 bases from V and 6 bases from J, with 14 bases between. CDR3 in DNA: TGTGCCTTACTCCTAGCGAGCGAGCAGTACTTC. Translation gives CALLLASEQYF.

V and J are TRBV5-4 and TRBJ2-5, with TRBD2 identical over 12 bases. CDR1 is SGHNT, CDR2 YYREEE, per germline (reference sequence). After removal of 4 bases from V and 3 bases from J, the junction contained 4 bases not matched to a gene. This CDR3 comprises 15 residues. CDR3 region: CASSHRLAGEETQYF. The CDR3, as DNA: TGTGCCAGCAGCCACCGACTAGCGGGAGAAGAGACCCAGTACTTC.

The V gene is TRBV7-3, the J gene TRBJ2-1, with a tentative D call TRBD1 (5 bases). V shed 2 bases and J shed 3 bases, with 11 bases lying between them. Germline CDR1 is SGHTA and CDR2 is FQGTGA. This CDR3 comprises 15 residues. CDR3 bases: TGTGCCAGCAGCTTAGACGCAGGGCGCTACAATGAGCAGTTCTTC. Residues: CASSLDAGRYNEQFF.

The chain combines TRBV28 with TRBJ2-2; TRBD1 matches at 8 bases. V shed 4 bases and J 5 bases; nucleotides not matched to a gene: 6. CDR1 MDHEN and CDR2 SYDVKM come from the germline V gene. The CDR3 runs to 15 residues. CDR3 bases: TGTGCCAGCAGTTATAGGACAGGGATTACCGGGGAGCTGTTTTTT. Translation: CASSYRTGITGELFF.

Only one count was recorded for this clone. The genes are TRBV9 and TRBJ2-2; TRBD2 matches 13 bases. The CDR3 is 18 amino acids. V was clipped by 4 bases and J by 4 bases; unmatched bases: 10. Germline V lookup: CDR1 SGDLS, CDR2 YYNGEE. The CDR3 DNA follows: TGTGCCAGCAGCAGGCCGAGGACTAGCGGGAGTGGCACCGGGGAGCTGTTTTTT. This gives the protein CASSRPRTSGSGTGELFF.